One sample yielded the 15 T cell receptor beta chains listed below, sequenced in a study of CXCR3-negative and CXCR3-positive naive CD8 T cells. These receptors lack a known antigen. All TRB cDNA libraries came from 5' RACE performed with UMI labels. TCRdb reprocessed the 5' RACE reads and reports one entry per CDR3 protein, with no DNA. The sample table includes 100,000 or so distinct CDR3 sequences. Whole-study findings and limits: CXCR3-positive naive cells had TRB CDR3s that were more hydrophobic than CXCR3-negative naive cells had.

Source material: naive CXCR3+ CD8+ T cells from blood. Subset given: CD45RO-CCR7+CD27+CD95- naive CD8+ T cells expressing CXCR3 (TNR3+). The origin of the receptors is a human donor in good health. Some clones in this sample may be carry-over from other donors' samples.

The CDR3 protein is CASTVHDAGGTIYF. This chain uses TRBV28 with TRBJ1-3. This CDR3 region has 14 residues. Germline V CDR1 and CDR2: MDHEN, SYDVKM.

The genes are TRBV7-9 and TRBJ1-2; the TRBD1 assignment by TCRdb is unverifiable without DNA. This CDR3 has 17 residues. Germline values: CDR1 SEHNR, CDR2 FQNEAQ (reference sequence). CDR3 residues: CASSLPPEYGRGYGYTF.

The rearrangement joins TRBV6-6 to TRBJ2-1; the D gene TCRdb calls, TRBD2, cannot be checked with no DNA. Germline V gives CDR1 MNHNY, CDR2 SVGAGI (reference sequence). This CDR3 is built from 18 residues. CDR3 sequence: CASSLTLRTSGGPPEQFF.

The J gene is TRBJ2-5, the V gene TRBV3-1; TCRdb outputs TRBD2, but without DNA this stays unchecked. Germline V gives CDR1 LGHDT, CDR2 YNNKEL (reference sequence). The CDR3 runs to 16 residues. The CDR3 region is CASSQGDGRARETQYF.

The chain employs TRBV12-3 or TRBV12-4 and TRBJ1-5. This CDR3 contains 14 residues. The CDR3 sequence is CASTLSGPNQPQHF.

J is TRBJ2-7 and V is TRBV19; with no DNA, the TCRdb D assignment of TRBD1 cannot be verified. Germline V CDR1 and CDR2: LNHDA, SQIVND (reference sequence). This CDR3 has 14 amino acids. The CDR3 protein is CASKDRGSSYEQYF. Using reference TRBV19 and TRBJ2-7 for the parts outside the CDR3, the full variable domain is DGGITQSPKYLFRKEGQNVTLSCEQNLNHDAMYWYRQDPGQGLRLIYYSQIVNDFQKGDIAEGYSVSREKKESFPLTVTSAQKNPTAFYLCASKDRGSSYEQYFGPGTRLTVT.

The chain joins TRBV13 to TRBJ2-7; TCRdb returns TRBD1, unconfirmable since there is no DNA. The CDR3 contains 12 residues. Germline V gene data show CDR1 as PRHDT and CDR2 as FYEKMQ (reference sequence). This CDR3 is CASSRTGEDQYF.

The chain joins TRBV13 to TRBJ2-3; TCRdb's D call, TRBD2, is unchecked because there is no DNA. The germline V gene encodes CDR1 PRHDT and CDR2 FYEKMQ (reference sequence). This CDR3 comprises 15 residues. This CDR3 is CASSLAGAKEDTQYF.

The J gene is TRBJ2-3, the V gene TRBV29-1; TCRdb's D call, TRBD2, is unchecked because there is no DNA. Germline V gene lookup returns CDR1 SQVTM and CDR2 ANQGSEA. CDR3 length: 15 amino acids. The CDR3 loop reads CSVVGDERGIDTQYF.

The chain couples TRBV21-1 to TRBJ1-5. TRBV21-1 is a pseudogene segment. CDR3 length equals 16 residues. CDR3 residues: CASSKGTQFSNQPQHF.

This chain connects TRBV15 to TRBJ2-3; TCRdb's D call, TRBD2, is unchecked because there is no DNA. The germline CDR1 and CDR2 sequences are LNHNV and YYDKDF (reference sequence). The CDR3 extends over 15 amino acids. Here the CDR3 reads CATSSGLTTGDTQYF.

The chain employs TRBV20-1 and TRBJ2-7; TCRdb picks TRBD2, but there is no DNA to check that call. This CDR3 comprises 14 residues. CDR1 is DFQATT and CDR2 is SNEGSKA in the germline V gene (reference sequence). The chain's CDR3 is CSARGLADSYEQYF.

V is TRBV7-6 and J is TRBJ2-1; TCRdb indicates TRBD2, and absent DNA this call remains unverified. The germline V gene encodes CDR1 SGHVS and CDR2 FNYEAQ. CDR3 size: 14 residues. This CDR3 is CASSLEVSYNEQFF.

The chain uses TRBV13 and TRBJ2-7; the TRBD1 assignment by TCRdb is unverifiable without DNA. The germline V gene has CDR1 PRHDT and CDR2 FYEKMQ (reference sequence). This CDR3 spans 15 amino acids. The CDR3 loop is CASSPKGTGAYEQYF.

The J gene is TRBJ2-3, the V gene TRBV5-4; TCRdb's D gene call, TRBD2, goes unchecked for lack of DNA. The CDR3 runs 18 residues. Germline CDR1 and CDR2: SGHNT and YYREEE (reference sequence). The CDR3 loop reads CASSLESLAGGYTDTQYF.